This TCR beta chain stems from a study of identical twins. Study-wide results and caveats: Within monozygotic twins, out-of-frame TCR alpha sharing was underestimated by the models. Researchers caution that invariant MAIT and iNKT cells could partly confound zero-insertion analyses.

The CDR3 runs 16 residues. V was clipped by 0 bases and J by 6 bases; unmatched bases: 7. CDR1 and CDR2 from the germline V gene are LGHNA and YNFKEQ. This clonotype has just a few counts. What it binds is unknown. Each CDR3 protein gets one entry after TCRdb re-called the 5' RACE reads with MiXCR. The profile covers approximately 190,000 distinct CDR3 sequences, with approximately 15% appearing a single time and 35% to 50% taken by the ten largest. These same data were also listed under a study on T cells expressing NK-cell markers. That investigation notes: In the group of eight sequenced donors, seven were HCMV-seropositive and one was seronegative. Dominant NKG2C+ clonotypes were found to form about 1.0-8% of CD8+ T cells in roughly 6 donors.

The receptor was derived from a young woman in good health. Specimen: CD8+ T cells sorted from blood. The chain employs TRBV4-2 and TRBJ2-3; 9 bases are shared with TRBD2. The CDR3 coding sequence is TGTGCCAGCAGCCAAGATTCGGCGGGGGGGCCTGATACGCAGTATTTT. Translation gives CASSQDSAGGPDTQYF.